This T cell receptor beta chain was documented in a study of CD8 T cells in Susac syndrome (dated by TCRdb to about 2019). About the full investigation: Whether CD8+ T cell activation and differentiation in Susac syndrome was antigen driven was tested using repertoire sequencing. Clonality of the CD8+ T cell repertoire was compared between over 10 healthy donors, about 14 Susac syndrome patients and around 15 multiple sclerosis patients.

RNA was extracted using the RNeasy kit, and about 0.5 to 1 ug of the RNA was reverse transcribed with random hexamers. TCR beta CDR3 regions were amplified with the immunoSEQ multiplex PCR assay covering 54 Vbeta and 13 Jbeta segments. PCR amplification bias was corrected by using a synthetic template baseline for primer optimization and computational correction. In the authors' own workflow: Only productive sequences were kept, with reads annotated to V, D and J genes according to IMGT and analyzed in immunoSEQ Analyzer. Clonality was calculated as one minus the Shannon entropy normalized by log2 of the number of productive unique sequences. For each patient and control, public and private clones were evaluated among the 100 most prevalent clones. Susac-specific clones were defined as absent from healthy and MS cohorts, 1052 published viral clones and other ImmuneACCESS disease sequences. TCRdb's own reprocessing of the public reads used fastp at Q25 and MiXCR and kept productive beta chains. Each entry is one CDR3 protein sequence, shown with its most common DNA and genes. These V and J calls derive from TCRdb rather than the authors' analysis. This sample comprises more than 65,000 distinct CDR3 sequences, approximately 95% of them detected only once. The top ten hold roughly 0.24% of the sample.

General findings and caveats noted by the study authors: The study acknowledged that relatively few individuals were included in the TCR sequencing and HLA analysis.

Peripheral blood CD8+ and CD4+ T cells from healthy donors, Susac syndrome patients and multiple sclerosis patients were profiled by high-throughput TCR beta sequencing. Healthy donors were age- and sex-matched controls. CD8+ TEMRA cells were enriched by FACS, while bulk CD8+ and CD4+ T cells were purified by magnetic negative isolation. Blood was drawn into EDTA tubes, processed within 24 hours, and PBMCs were isolated by density gradient centrifugation. PBMCs intended for TCR sequencing were cryopreserved in liquid nitrogen and were subsequently thawed in a 37 degrees C water bath. Purity of sorted or isolated CD4+, CD8+ and CD8+ TEMRA cells was at least 90%. To note about this clonotype: The target of this receptor is not known. No qualities accompany the bases; no much larger clone lies one base away.

The material sequenced was CD8+ T cells from PBMCs. The TCR originated in a human donor in good health.

CDR3 reads: CASSLVGGETEAFF. The sequenced DNA: TGTGCCAGCAGCTTAGTTGGGGGCGAGACTGAAGCTTTCTTT. Here the chain combines TRBV7-3 and TRBJ1-1; a tentative D match to TRBD1 spans 6 bases. Deletion took 2 bases off V and 5 bases off J, with a span of 12 bases between the germline ends. For CDR1 and CDR2, the germline V gene lists SGHTA and FQGTGA. Spanning cysteine to phenylalanine, the CDR3 consists of 14 amino acids. The only DNA kept is the CDR3, 42 bases in frame from the first base.